The rows below give T cell receptor beta chains drawn from one sample of a study of blood T cell repertoires in COVID-19. The repertoire was sequenced with immunoSEQ multiplex PCR; TCRdb's copy has only in-frame clones and lacks some. The sample has about 190,000 clones, around nine tenths seen once. The sequenced sample was peripheral blood. The source of these receptors is a man aged 60 to 69 with active or convalescent COVID-19. Both conserved end residues are part of each CDR3. The order of the fields is V gene, D gene, clone size, J gene, CDR3 protein, CDR3 DNA. A D gene is named only where the DNA matches it firmly. Only part of the rows carry a size: once, few, many, or a class if the clone is expanded.

TRBV27	-	-	TRBJ2-2	CASSYSTPAGELFF	TGTGCCAGCAGCTACTCTACCCCCGCCGGGGAGCTGTTTTTT
TRBV7-9	-	-	TRBJ2-7	CASSLAGAEQYF	TGTGCCAGCAGCCTCGCGGGGGCCGAGCAGTACTTC
TRBV6-5	-	few	TRBJ2-7	CASSPRTVTYEQYF	TGTGCCAGCAGTCCCCGGACAGTGACCTACGAGCAGTACTTC
TRBV19	-	-	TRBJ2-7	CASSIESRAIGEQYF	TGTGCCAGTAGTATAGAGTCCAGGGCTATCGGCGAGCAGTACTTC
TRBV7-9	-	-	TRBJ2-1	CASSFMSSYNEQFF	TGTGCCAGCAGCTTCATGAGCTCCTACAATGAGCAGTTCTTC
TRBV7-3	-	-	TRBJ2-2	CASSLNQGTGELFF	TGTGCCAGCAGCTTAAATCAGGGCACCGGGGAGCTGTTTTTT
TRBV9	-	-	TRBJ2-1	CASSPSPAAGSEQFF	TGTGCCAGCAGCCCCTCGCCGGCCGCCGGGAGTGAGCAGTTCTTC
TRBV6-1	-	-	TRBJ1-5	CASSEGTGGGNQPQHF	TGTGCCAGCAGTGAAGGTACTGGGGGGGGCAATCAGCCCCAGCATTTT
TRBV30	-	-	TRBJ1-2	CAWLGSGSYYGYTF	TGTGCCTGGCTGGGCTCAGGTTCTTACTATGGCTACACCTTC
TRBV11-1	TRBD1	-	TRBJ2-7	CASSTGGIAGGEQYF	TGTGCCAGCAGCACAGGGGGGATAGCAGGGGGCGAGCAGTACTTC
TRBV18	TRBD1	-	TRBJ1-2	CASSPPGTGGGYTF	TGTGCCAGCTCACCACCCGGGACAGGGGGCGGCTACACCTTC
TRBV19	TRBD1	few	TRBJ1-2	CASTKGTGSNYGYTF	TGTGCCAGTACCAAAGGGACAGGGTCTAACTATGGCTACACCTTC
TRBV18	TRBD1	-	TRBJ2-2	CASSPSGTGFGGELFF	TGTGCCAGCTCACCCTCCGGGACAGGGTTTGGCGGGGAGCTGTTTTTT
TRBV6-5	TRBD2	-	TRBJ2-1	CASSYSRGGYNEQFF	TGTGCCAGCAGTTACTCCCGGGGGGGCTACAATGAGCAGTTCTTC
TRBV12-5	-	-	TRBJ2-7	CASGLPGGEQYF	TGTGCTAGTGGTTTGCCAGGGGGGGAGCAGTACTTC
TRBV11-2	-	-	TRBJ2-5	CASSNRGGATETQYF	TGTGCCAGCAGCAACCGAGGCGGGGCTACCGAGACCCAGTACTTC
TRBV6-5	-	-	TRBJ1-5	CATSRVYSNQPQHF	TGTGCCACCTCGAGGGTCTATAGCAATCAGCCCCAGCATTTT
TRBV5-4	-	-	TRBJ2-6	CASSLWGGAGANVLTF	TGTGCCAGCAGCTTGTGGGGGGGCGCTGGGGCCAACGTCCTGACTTTC
TRBV5-6	TRBD1	-	TRBJ2-5	CASTVTGAKTQYF	TGTGCCAGCACCGTGACAGGGGCAAAGACCCAGTACTTC
TRBV5-8	TRBD1	-	TRBJ2-7	CASSLAGDRGHEQYF	TGTGCCAGCAGCTTGGCGGGAGACAGGGGTCACGAGCAGTACTTC
TRBV2	-	-	TRBJ2-5	CASSPTSKETQYF	TGTGCCAGCAGCCCTACTAGTAAGGAGACCCAGTACTTC
TRBV19	-	-	TRBJ2-1	CASRTQGSPYFEQFF	TGTGCCAGTAGAACCCAGGGTTCTCCTTACTTTGAGCAGTTCTTC
TRBV18	TRBD1	-	TRBJ1-5	CASSPSRGRQPQHF	TGTGCCAGCTCACCATCTAGGGGGCGTCAGCCCCAGCATTTT
TRBV3-1/TRBV3-2	TRBD1	-	TRBJ1-1	CASSHRQGSTEAFF	TGTGCCAGCAGCCACCGACAGGGCAGCACTGAAGCTTTCTTT
TRBV7-6	TRBD1	once	TRBJ1-1	CASSSNGQGPYSEAFF	TGTGCCAGCAGCTCGAACGGACAGGGGCCTTACTCTGAAGCTTTCTTT
TRBV9	TRBD1	-	TRBJ2-1	CASSLRTGYSEQFF	TGTGCCAGCAGCCTCCGGACAGGGTACTCTGAGCAGTTCTTC
TRBV23-1	-	once	TRBJ1-3	CASSPQYPGHKSSGNTIYF	TGCGCCAGCAGTCCTCAATATCCGGGACACAAAAGCTCTGGAAACACCATATATTTT
TRBV30	TRBD1	-	TRBJ1-4	CAWSRDRGNEKLFF	TGTGCCTGGAGCAGGGACAGGGGTAATGAAAAACTGTTTTTT
TRBV5-1	TRBD1	-	TRBJ2-7	CASGAGTGGYEQYF	TGCGCCAGCGGCGCCGGGACAGGGGGCTACGAGCAGTACTTC